This record concerns one T cell receptor beta chain sequence. Its antigen remains unidentified. CDR1 and CDR2 (germline): MNHEY, SMNVEV (reference sequence). Trimming shortened V by 3 bases and J by 4 bases, and 12 bases separated the two germline ends. This CDR3 has 14 residues. The entry originates in a study of T cell clonotyping in hematopoietic cell transplantation. Study-level points and caveats: Pathologically expanded recipient clonotypes increased progressively from day 30 to day 180 as diversity fell.

Blood collection times were about day -28 and days 30, 100, 180 posttransplant. Sequenced by immunoSEQ multiplex PCR; TCRdb stores in-frame clones only, minus some. Among fewer than 9,500 clones listed, under 85% were seen once. This TCR came from a male patient aged 60 to 75 who had an allogeneic stem cell transplant from an unrelated donor, so the T cells may come from the graft donor. Some clones in this sample may be carry-over from other donors' samples. The gene calls are TRBV27 and TRBJ1-2, with a tentative D call TRBD1 (5 bases). Sequences were derived from PBMCs, sampled at the time of graft-versus-host disease after allogeneic stem cell transplant. This CDR3 is CASSFRDASYGYTF. The CDR3 bases are TGTGCCAGCAGTTTTAGGGACGCTAGCTATGGCTACACCTTC.